Sequencing of this TCR beta chain was carried out in a study of siplizumab effects on memory and regulatory T cells. Produced via immunoSEQ multiplex PCR; TCRdb's table is partial and in-frame only. The sample contains about 52,000 clones, under 98% of which appear only once. CDR1 is MNHNY and CDR2 is SVGAGI in the germline V gene (reference sequence). The length of the CDR3 is 15 residues. Trimming shortened V by 6 bases and J by 0 bases, and 12 bases separated the two germline ends. Sequencing was carried out using naive CD4+ T cells sorted from blood. The receptor was derived from a human donor in good health. The chain is built from TRBV6-6 and TRBJ1-5; D is unclear. Here the CDR3 reads CASRDRLYSNQPQHF. For the CDR3, the DNA is TGTGCCAGCAGGGACCGACTATATAGCAATCAGCCCCAGCATTTT.